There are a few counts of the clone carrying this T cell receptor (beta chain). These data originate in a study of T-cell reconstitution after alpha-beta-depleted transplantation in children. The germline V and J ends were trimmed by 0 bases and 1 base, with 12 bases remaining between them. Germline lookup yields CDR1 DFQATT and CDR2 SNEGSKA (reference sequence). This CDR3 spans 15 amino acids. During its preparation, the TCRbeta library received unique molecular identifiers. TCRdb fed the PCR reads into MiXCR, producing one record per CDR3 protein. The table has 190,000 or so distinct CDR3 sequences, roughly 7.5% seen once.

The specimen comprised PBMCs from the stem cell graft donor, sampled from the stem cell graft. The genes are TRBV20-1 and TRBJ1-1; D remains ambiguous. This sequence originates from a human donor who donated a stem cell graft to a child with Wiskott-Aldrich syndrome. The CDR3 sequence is CSARDGSTGNTEAFF. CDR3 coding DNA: TGCAGTGCTAGAGATGGGTCGACGGGGAACACTGAAGCTTTCTTT.